This T cell receptor (beta chain) was captured in a study of vaccination effects on CD4 cells after COVID-19. Clones were read by immunoSEQ multiplex PCR, and TCRdb kept only the in-frame ones, dropping some. The table lists roughly 25,000 clones, about 77% of them singletons. Antigen-specific CD4+ T cells were first expanded with viral peptide pools by the ViraFEST assay and only then sequenced. When about ten days of culture had elapsed, CD4+ T cells were isolated. This person caught SARS-CoV-2 sometime from March to December 2020, and PCR testing confirmed the infection. Germline V CDR1 and CDR2: SGDLS, YYNGEE. The V segment lost 0 bases and the J segment 9 bases; nucleotides outside the gene matches: 9. The CDR3 is made up of 15 amino acids. This clone showed up just once. The target antigen is unknown.

Sample: CD4+ T cells from PBMCs cultured with HCoV-NL63 spike peptides, taken before COVID-19 vaccination. The rearrangement uses TRBV9 and TRBJ2-1; 7 nucleotides agree with TRBD2. This clonotype originated in a human donor who had a prior SARS-CoV-2 infection. The CDR3 DNA reads TGTGCCAGCAGCGTAGAGGTCGGGAGGTGGATTGAGCAGTTCTTC. This gives the protein CASSVEVGRWIEQFF.